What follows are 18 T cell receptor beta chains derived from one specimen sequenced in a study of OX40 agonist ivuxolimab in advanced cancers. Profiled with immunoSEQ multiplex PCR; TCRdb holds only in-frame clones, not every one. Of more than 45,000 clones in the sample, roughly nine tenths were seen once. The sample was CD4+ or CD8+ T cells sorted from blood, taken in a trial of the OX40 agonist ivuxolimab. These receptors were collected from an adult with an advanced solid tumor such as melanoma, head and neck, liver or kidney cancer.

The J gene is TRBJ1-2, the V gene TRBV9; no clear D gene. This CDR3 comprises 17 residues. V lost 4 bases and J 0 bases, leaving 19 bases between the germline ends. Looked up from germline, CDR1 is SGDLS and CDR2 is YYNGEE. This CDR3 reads CASSHSRGGSANYGYTF. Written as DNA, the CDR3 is TGTGCCAGCAGCCACAGTAGAGGAGGCTCAGCTAACTATGGCTACACCTTC. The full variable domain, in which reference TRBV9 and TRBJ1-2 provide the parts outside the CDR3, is DSGVTQTPKHLITATGQRVTLRCSPRSGDLSVYWYQQSLDQGLQFLIQYYNGEERAKGNILERFSAQQFPDLHSELNLSSLELGDSALYFCASSHSRGGSANYGYTFGSGTRLTVV.

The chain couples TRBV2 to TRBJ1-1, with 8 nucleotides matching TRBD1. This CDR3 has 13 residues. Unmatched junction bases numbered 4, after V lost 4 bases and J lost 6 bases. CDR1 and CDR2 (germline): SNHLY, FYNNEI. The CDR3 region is CASSGTGLAEAFF. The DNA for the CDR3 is TGTGCCAGCAGTGGGACAGGGCTCGCTGAAGCTTTCTTT.

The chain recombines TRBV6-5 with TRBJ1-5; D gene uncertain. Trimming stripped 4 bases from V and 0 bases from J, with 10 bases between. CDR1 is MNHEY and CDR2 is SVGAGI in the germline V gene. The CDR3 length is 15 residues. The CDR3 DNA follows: TGTGCCAGCAGTTTAGAGGCGGGTAGCAATCAGCCCCAGCATTTT. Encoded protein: CASSLEAGSNQPQHF.

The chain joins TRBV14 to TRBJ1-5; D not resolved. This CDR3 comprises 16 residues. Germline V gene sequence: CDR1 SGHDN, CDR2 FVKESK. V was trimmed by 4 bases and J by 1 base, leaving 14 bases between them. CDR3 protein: CASSPNTGRSNQPQHF. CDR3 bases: TGTGCCAGCAGCCCTAACACCGGACGCAGCAATCAGCCCCAGCATTTT.

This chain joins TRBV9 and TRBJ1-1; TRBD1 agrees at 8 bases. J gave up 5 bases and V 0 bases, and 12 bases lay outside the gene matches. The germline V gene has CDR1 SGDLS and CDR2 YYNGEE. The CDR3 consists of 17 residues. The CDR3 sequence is CASSVGTGSQVGTEAFF. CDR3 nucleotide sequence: TGTGCCAGCAGCGTAGGGACAGGGAGTCAGGTGGGGACTGAAGCTTTCTTT.

For the CDR3, the DNA is TGTGCCTGGGCTGTCGCCGGGGAGCTGTTTTTT. It yields the protein CAWAVAGELFF. V usage is TRBV30 and J usage is TRBJ2-2; D not resolved. The CDR3 runs to 11 residues. Germline V gene data show CDR1 as GTSNPN and CDR2 as SVGIG (reference sequence). V dropped 5 bases and J dropped 6 bases, with 7 bases sitting between them.

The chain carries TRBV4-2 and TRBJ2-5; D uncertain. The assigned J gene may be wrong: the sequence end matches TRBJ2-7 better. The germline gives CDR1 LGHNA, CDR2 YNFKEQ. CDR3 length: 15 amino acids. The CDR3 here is CASSQDRGSNYEQYF. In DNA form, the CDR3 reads TGTGCCAGCAGCCAAGATCGTGGATCAAACTACGAGCAGTACTTC.

CDR3 residues: CASTNRAGGPYNEQFF. CDR3 DNA sequence: TGTGCCAGTACCAATCGGGCGGGGGGGCCCTACAATGAGCAGTTCTTC. The chain recombines TRBV19 with TRBJ2-1; 9 positions agree with TRBD2. Germline V gives CDR1 LNHDA, CDR2 SQIVND (reference sequence). With 7 bases clipped from V and 2 bases from J, the junction kept 9 bases outside the gene matches. The CDR3 runs 16 residues.

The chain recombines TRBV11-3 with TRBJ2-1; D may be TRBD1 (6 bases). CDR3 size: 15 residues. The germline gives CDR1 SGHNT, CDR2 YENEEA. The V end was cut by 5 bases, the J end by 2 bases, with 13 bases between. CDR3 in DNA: TGTGCCAGCAGCCCTTGGGACACCCCCTACAATGAGCAGTTCTTC. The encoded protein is CASSPWDTPYNEQFF.

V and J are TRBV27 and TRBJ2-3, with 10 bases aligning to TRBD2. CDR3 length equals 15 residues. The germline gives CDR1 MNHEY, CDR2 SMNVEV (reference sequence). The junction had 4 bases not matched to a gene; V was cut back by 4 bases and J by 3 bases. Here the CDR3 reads CASSSPAGGTDTQYF. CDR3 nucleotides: TGTGCCAGCAGTTCCCCAGCGGGAGGGACAGATACGCAGTATTTT.

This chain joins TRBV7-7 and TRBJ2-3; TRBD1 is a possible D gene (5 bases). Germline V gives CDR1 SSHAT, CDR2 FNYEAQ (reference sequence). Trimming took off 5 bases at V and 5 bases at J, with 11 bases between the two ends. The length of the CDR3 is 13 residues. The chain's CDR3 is CASSQGRGDTQYF. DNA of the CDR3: TGTGCCAGCAGCCAAGGAAGGGGAGATACGCAGTATTTT.

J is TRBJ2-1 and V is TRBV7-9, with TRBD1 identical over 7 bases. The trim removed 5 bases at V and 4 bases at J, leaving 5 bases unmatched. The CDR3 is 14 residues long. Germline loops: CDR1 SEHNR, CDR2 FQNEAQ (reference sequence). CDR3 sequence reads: CASSPGTEYNEQFF. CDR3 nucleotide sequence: TGTGCCAGCAGCCCCGGGACAGAGTACAATGAGCAGTTCTTC.

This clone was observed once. CDR3 sequence reads: CASSLGGARNSPLHF. The CDR3 DNA reads TGTGCCAGCAGCTTGGGGGGGGCGCGTAATTCACCCCTCCACTTT. V is TRBV5-4 and J is TRBJ1-6; TRBD1 is a possible D gene (6 bases). Between the trimmed V and J ends, which lost 0 bases and 6 bases, there was a span of 10 bases. The germline CDR1 and CDR2 sequences are SGHNT and YYREEE (reference sequence). The CDR3 loop spans 15 amino acids.

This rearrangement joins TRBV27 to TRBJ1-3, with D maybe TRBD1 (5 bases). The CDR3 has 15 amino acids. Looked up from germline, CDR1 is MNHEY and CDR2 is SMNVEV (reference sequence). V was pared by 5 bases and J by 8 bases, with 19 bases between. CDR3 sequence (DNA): TGTGCCAGCAGTCCCCAGTGGGGGGGAAGACACACCATATATTTT. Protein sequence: CASSPQWGGRHTIYF.

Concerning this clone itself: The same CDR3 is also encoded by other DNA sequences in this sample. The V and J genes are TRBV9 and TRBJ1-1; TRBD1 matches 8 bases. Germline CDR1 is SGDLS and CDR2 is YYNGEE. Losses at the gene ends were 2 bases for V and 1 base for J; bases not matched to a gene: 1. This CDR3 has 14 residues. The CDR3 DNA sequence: TGTGCCAGCAGCGTGGGGACAGGGAACACTGAAGCTTTCTTT. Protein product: CASSVGTGNTEAFF.

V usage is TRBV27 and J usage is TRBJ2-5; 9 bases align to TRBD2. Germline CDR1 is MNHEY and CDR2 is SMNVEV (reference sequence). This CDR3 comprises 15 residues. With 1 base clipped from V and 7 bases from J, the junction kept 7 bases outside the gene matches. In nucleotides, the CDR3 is TGTGCCAGCAGTTTATACGTAGCGGGAGTTGTGACCCAGTACTTC. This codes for CASSLYVAGVVTQYF.

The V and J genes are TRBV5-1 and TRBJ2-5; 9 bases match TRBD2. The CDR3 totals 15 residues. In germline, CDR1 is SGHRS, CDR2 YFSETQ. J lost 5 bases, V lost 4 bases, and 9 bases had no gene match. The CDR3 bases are TGCGCCAGCAGCGTATCTAGCGGGATGCTTGAGACCCAGTACTTC. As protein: CASSVSSGMLETQYF.

This chain's CDR3 is CASSERGYEQYF. The DNA for the CDR3 is TGTGCCAGCAGTGAAAGAGGATACGAGCAGTACTTC. This chain joins TRBV25-1 and TRBJ2-7; D remains ambiguous. Germline CDR1 MGHDK, CDR2 SYGVNS. This CDR3 comprises 12 residues. Trimming stripped 2 bases from V and 4 bases from J, with 6 bases between.